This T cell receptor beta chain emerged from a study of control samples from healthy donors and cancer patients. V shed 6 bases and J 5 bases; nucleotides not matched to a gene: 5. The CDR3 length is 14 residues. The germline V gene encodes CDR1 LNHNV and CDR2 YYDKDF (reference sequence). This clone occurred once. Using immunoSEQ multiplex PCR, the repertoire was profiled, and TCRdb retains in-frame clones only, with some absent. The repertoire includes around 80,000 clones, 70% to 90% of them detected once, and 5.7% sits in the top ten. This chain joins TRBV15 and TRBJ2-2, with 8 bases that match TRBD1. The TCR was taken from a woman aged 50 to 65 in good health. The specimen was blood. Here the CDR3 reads CATRLDRVTGELFF. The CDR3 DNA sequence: TGTGCCACCAGATTGGACAGGGTGACCGGGGAGCTGTTTTTT.